These 4 T cell receptor beta chains share one sample of origin, sequenced in a study of shared clonotypes between healthy human individuals (dated by TCRdb to 2018 to 2021). Libraries were made using the immunoSEQ multiplex PCR assay. The source is immuneACCESS, and TCRdb retained only in-frame sequences with V and J called. Part of the clones is not carried over; for the studies checked, unresolved V genes explain less than half of this, and the remainder is unexplained. For this sample the table gives under 1,100,000 clones, of which 75% to 80% were detected only once. The top ten clonotypes cover 0.55% to 0.7% of the sample. The specimen was memory CD4+ T cells from PBMCs. The cell subset or site label on this specimen signifies: CD45RA-negative fraction. These receptors all come from a man between 18 and 35 years old in good health. Some clones in this sample may be carry-over from other donors' samples.

As for this clone: Other DNA sequences in the same sample also yield this CDR3. The chain carries TRBV5-4 and TRBJ1-5; D gene ambiguous. Trimming removed 3 bases from V and 4 bases from J, with 8 bases in between. This CDR3 contains 13 residues. The V gene's germline CDR1 is SGHNT and CDR2 YYREEE (reference sequence). CDR3 region: CASSSDSNQPQHF. DNA for the CDR3: TGTGCCAGCAGCTCGGATAGTAATCAGCCCCAGCATTTT.

V is TRBV5-8 and J is TRBJ1-2; D ambiguous. The ends were cut back, 3 bases at V and 1 base at J, with 16 bases in the middle. Per the germline V gene, CDR1 is SGHTS and CDR2 is YDEGEE. CDR3 length: 16 residues. This CDR3 is CASSSQPGSSNYGYTF. CDR3 nucleotides: TGTGCCAGCAGCTCTCAGCCCGGGAGCAGTAACTATGGCTACACCTTC. The entire variable domain, with the rest obtained from reference TRBV5-8 and TRBJ1-2, is as follows: EAGVTQSPTHLIKTRGQQATLRCSPISGHTSVYWYQQALGLGLQFLLWYDEGEERNRGNFPPRFSGRQFPNYSSELNVNALELEDSALYLCASSSQPGSSNYGYTFGSGTRLTVV.

This chain links TRBV6-5 with TRBJ1-1; D not certain. The germline CDR1 and CDR2 sequences are MNHEY and SVGAGI. This CDR3 has 14 amino acids. V gave up 5 bases and J gave up 0 bases, with 10 bases separating them. The CDR3: CASSRPPMNTEAFF. The CDR3, as DNA: TGTGCCAGCAGTCGACCCCCAATGAACACTGAAGCTTTCTTT.

The chain uses TRBV4-1 and TRBJ2-7, with TRBD1 identical over 12 bases. Germline lookup yields CDR1 MGHRA and CDR2 YSYEKL. The CDR3 is made up of 15 amino acids. V shed 4 bases and J 4 bases; nucleotides not matched to a gene: 5. The CDR3 sequence: CASSLGTGGLYEQYF. CDR3 nucleotide sequence: TGCGCCAGCAGCCTAGGGACAGGGGGCTTGTACGAGCAGTACTTC.